Listed below are T cell receptor beta chains from one sample, sequenced in a study of T cells expressing NK-cell markers. Reanalyzing the 5' RACE reads, TCRdb keeps one entry per CDR3 protein, without DNA. The ten most abundant clones cover approximately 3.6% of a sample with 500,000 to 700,000 distinct CDR3 sequences. The sequencing sample was made of blood T cells: a sorted CD56 or NKG2C T cell subset, CD4+ or CD8+ T cells, or bulk PBMC T cells (not recorded which). These receptors were taken from a man younger than 35 in good health. Each CDR3 is given with its conserved first and last residue.

J,V,CDR3
TRBJ2-1,TRBV4-3,CASSQALPRDNEQFF
TRBJ2-1,TRBV6-1,CASSDPRGGNNEQFF
TRBJ1-1,TRBV29-1,CSVSKTAMNTEAFF
TRBJ2-7,TRBV6-5,CASSHLAGTNEQYF
TRBJ2-1,TRBV2,CASSEALIAGGNEQFF
TRBJ2-3,TRBV5-1,CASSFIFGTDTQYF
TRBJ2-5,TRBV24-1,CATSDQQGFWETQYF
TRBJ2-1,TRBV12-3/TRBV12-4,CASSLINEQFF
TRBJ1-1,TRBV29-1,CSVEPGQGWTEAFF
TRBJ1-5,TRBV6-1,CASSPTGTNNQPQHF
TRBJ2-1,TRBV4-1,CASSQPGLAGAFGRFF
TRBJ2-4,TRBV28,CASSLQGVTKNIQYF
TRBJ2-2,TRBV9,CASSVVGTGGVNTGELFF
TRBJ2-5,TRBV27,CASSPGTGGSQETQYF
TRBJ2-3,TRBV11-2,CASSNSGRVSTDTQYF
TRBJ1-1,TRBV27,CASSWASNTEAFF
TRBJ2-7,TRBV4-3,CASSQGRDTIYEQYF
TRBJ2-7,TRBV10-3,CAISESAESSYEQYF
TRBJ1-2,TRBV12-3/TRBV12-4,CASSQTWHGYTF
TRBJ2-5,TRBV7-8,CASSLLGRVETQYF
TRBJ2-1,TRBV24-1,CATSDSWTGAYNEQFF
TRBJ2-1,TRBV7-8,CASSLLATPYNEQFF
TRBJ2-3,TRBV9,CASSVLAGSDTQYF
TRBJ2-2,TRBV18,CASSTRQGDTGELFF
TRBJ2-5,TRBV5-1,CASSLGPRDETQYF
TRBJ2-1,TRBV5-6,CASSRTSGRINEQFF
TRBJ2-1,TRBV25-1,CASRPSPSSYNEQFF
TRBJ1-4,TRBV20-1,CSANRGRSEKLFF
TRBJ1-1,TRBV18,CASSEQAPTRSTEAFF
TRBJ2-3,TRBV7-8,CASSSKRTVSTDTQYF
TRBJ2-2,TRBV6-2/TRBV6-3,CASSYNGRSPNTGELFF
TRBJ1-1,TRBV25-1,CASSESGGQAMNTEAFF
TRBJ2-6,TRBV29-1,CSVPGQGARGANVLTF
TRBJ2-1,TRBV5-5,CASSLETGTYNEQFF
TRBJ2-1,TRBV2,CASRSGDSYNEQFF
TRBJ2-1,TRBV12-3/TRBV12-4,CASSRAQGARVF
TRBJ2-2,TRBV11-2,CASSPYHGAGGGELFF
TRBJ1-3,TRBV4-1,CASSSGSHSGNTIYF
TRBJ2-1,TRBV7-9,CASSLDYPGTVYNEQFF
TRBJ1-3,TRBV29-1,CSVPGTVGNTIYF
TRBJ2-1,TRBV6-5,CASSYGLAGGQNEQFF
TRBJ2-6,TRBV27,CASSFLGSGANVLTF
TRBJ1-5,TRBV27,CASSFPLTTYSNQPQHF